The rows below give T cell receptor beta chains drawn from one sample of a study of T cell responses to AZD1222 COVID-19 vaccine. Only in-frame clones appear in the TCRdb table, and some are missing; sequencing was by immunoSEQ multiplex PCR. The table has about 130,000 clones, about nine tenths seen once. The specimen comprised peripheral blood, sampled on day 0 of AZD1222 vaccination. The receptors come from an adult in good health. The CDR3 runs from the conserved cysteine through the conserved F or W. Fields, in order: V gene, clone size, CDR3 length, D gene, J gene, CDR3 DNA, CDR3 protein. The D gene is left open where the match is weak. Rows may omit the clone size; those that give it use once, few, many or a size class.

>TRBV3-1/TRBV3-2|.|15|.|TRBJ1-2
TGTGCCAGCAGCCAAGGTAGCCAGCTTTACTATGGCTACACCTTC
CASSQGSQLYYGYTF
>TRBV2|.|11|.|TRBJ1-5
TGTGCCAGCAGCCTGAATCAGCCCCAGCATTTT
CASSLNQPQHF
>TRBV12-3/TRBV12-4|.|13|.|TRBJ1-1
TGTGCCAGCGTTGGTCTGGGGTACACTGAAGCTTTCTTT
CASVGLGYTEAFF
>TRBV7-2|once|12|.|TRBJ2-5
TGTGCCAGCAGCATCAGGGAGAAGACCCAGTACTTC
CASSIREKTQYF
>TRBV28|.|13|.|TRBJ1-1
TGTGCCAGCAGTTTACGGGGAAGCACTGAAGCTTTCTTT
CASSLRGSTEAFF
>TRBV9|.|12|.|TRBJ2-2
TGTGCCAGCCGGAGCGGGACCGGGGAGCTGTTTTTT
CASRSGTGELFF
>TRBV3-1/TRBV3-2|.|15|.|TRBJ1-1
TGTGCCAGCAGCCAAGAAGGGGGTTCGGTGACTGAAGCTTTCTTT
CASSQEGGSVTEAFF
>TRBV28|.|15|TRBD1|TRBJ1-5
TGTGCCATCCATGGACAGGGCCAAATCAATCAGCCCCAGCATTTT
CAIHGQGQINQPQHF
>TRBV19|.|21|TRBD1|TRBJ1-5
TGTGCCAGTAGTATTGACGTCGGGTGGGGACAGGGAACATCGAGCAATCAGCCCCAGCATTTT
CASSIDVGWGQGTSSNQPQHF
>TRBV19|.|13|.|TRBJ1-2
TGTGCCAGTAGTCTACAGGGTGTCAGAGGCTACACCTTC
CASSLQGVRGYTF
>TRBV7-9|.|17|.|TRBJ2-1
TGTGCCAGCAGCTTAATTGGTTCGGTACGGAAGGACAATGAGCAGTTCTTC
CASSLIGSVRKDNEQFF
>TRBV28|.|14|.|TRBJ2-3
TGTGCCAGTTCTCGGGGGAGGGGGACAGATACGCAGTATTTT
CASSRGRGTDTQYF
>TRBV6-2/TRBV6-3|.|11|.|TRBJ1-2
TGTGCCAGCAGTTTAAGTGGCGGCTACACCTTC
CASSLSGGYTF
>TRBV19|.|13|TRBD2|TRBJ2-5
TGTGCCAGTAGTGTTACGGGGGGAGGGGACCAGTACTTC
CASSVTGGGDQYF
>TRBV7-2|.|15|.|TRBJ1-1
TGTGCCAGCAGTTCTCGGACAGATTTTAACACTGAAGCTTTCTTT
CASSSRTDFNTEAFF
>TRBV30|.|14|TRBD1|TRBJ1-4
TGTGCCTGGAGTTCCGGCAGGGGGCCTGAAAAACTGTTTTTT
CAWSSGRGPEKLFF
>TRBV7-6|.|14|.|TRBJ2-5
TGTGCCAGCAGCGGATTCGACGGAGAAGAGACCCAGTACTTC
CASSGFDGEETQYF
>TRBV28|few|15|.|TRBJ2-7
TGTGCCAGCAAACCGACAGTTATAACCTCCTACGAGCAGTACTTC
CASKPTVITSYEQYF
>TRBV13|.|15|.|TRBJ2-7
TGTGCCAGCAGCTCCCGGGGCCAAAGCTCCTACGAGCAGTACTTC
CASSSRGQSSYEQYF
>TRBV13|.|17|.|TRBJ2-3
TGTGCCAGCAGCGTGTATAGGGGGGGGGTCCGCACAGATACGCAGTATTTT
CASSVYRGGVRTDTQYF
>TRBV28|.|12|.|TRBJ2-5
TGTGCCAGCGCGACCTCGAGGCGTGGGCCCCACTTC
CASATSRRGPHF
>TRBV6-4|.|13|.|TRBJ1-1
TGTGCCAGCAGTGGCCCAGGGAACACTGAAGCTTTCTTT
CASSGPGNTEAFF